This T cell receptor (beta chain) is drawn from a study of beta chain features in type 1 diabetes. This clone was seen more than once but under ten times. What was sequenced were expressed TCRB transcripts, since all of the isolated RNA had been reverse transcribed. Profiling relied on immunoSEQ multiplex PCR, and the TCRdb table lists in-frame clones only, not all of them. The table shows approximately 200,000 clones, with over 7.5% occurring only once. The CDR3 runs 15 residues. Germline CDR1 and CDR2: MGHRA and YSYEKL. The V gene end was trimmed by 3 bases and the J gene end by 10 bases; junction bases not matched to a gene: 8.

The clonotype originates from a woman between 18 and 30 years old in good health. The specimen was naive CD4+ T cells from blood. The gene calls are TRBV4-1 and TRBJ1-6; 8 nucleotides match TRBD1. The CDR3 spells CASSQGTGGLSPLHF. CDR3 in DNA: TGCGCCAGCAGCCAGGGAACAGGGGGATTGTCACCCCTCCACTTT.